Below are 20 T cell receptor beta chains sequenced from a single sample in a study of breast tumors, draining lymph nodes, adjacent tissues. A single record per CDR3 protein comes from TCRdb applying MiXCR to the multiplex PCR reads. The table lists under 70,000 distinct CDR3 sequences, around 43% of them singletons. Sequencing was done on a sample of breast tumor tissue. The receptors were sampled from a female donor with breast cancer. Some clones in this sample may be carry-over from other donors' samples.

The chain is built from TRBV3-1 and TRBJ2-1, with D unresolved. Germline-derived CDR1 and CDR2 are LGHDT and YNNKEL (reference sequence). CDR3 size: 16 residues. V was pared by 0 bases and J by 0 bases, with 9 bases between. CDR3 bases: TGTGCCAGCAGCCAAGATACCCAGCCCTCCTACAATGAGCAGTTCTTC. Translating gives CASSQDTQPSYNEQFF.

About this clonotype itself: A read error may explain this, as a much larger clone is one base away. This chain uses TRBV6-5 with TRBJ2-7; 9 bases are shared with TRBD1. Germline V gene data show CDR1 as MNHEY and CDR2 as SVGAGI. V lost 7 bases and J lost 7; bases outside the gene matches: 14. CDR3 length equals 15 residues. This CDR3 reads CASTHSGTGFGEQYF. The DNA for the CDR3 is TGTGCCAGCACCCATTCCGGGACAGGGTTTGGAGAGCAGTACTTC.

By share of the sample, this clonotype is medium-sized. The chain couples TRBV20-1 to TRBJ2-3, with 10 positions matching TRBD2. V shed 2 bases and J 4 bases; nucleotides not matched to a gene: 3. Germline CDR1 DFQATT, CDR2 SNEGSKA (reference sequence). The CDR3 contains 14 residues. The CDR3 nucleotides read TGCAGTGCTAGATTAGCGGGAGGAGCAGATACGCAGTATTTT. Protein sequence: CSARLAGGADTQYF.

This clonotype was seen only a few times. V usage is TRBV7-9 and J usage is TRBJ1-1, with D perhaps matching TRBD1 (5 bases). Germline V gives CDR1 SEHNR, CDR2 FQNEAQ (reference sequence). V gave up 0 bases and J gave up 3 bases, with 11 bases separating them. The CDR3 is made up of 15 amino acids. CDR3 DNA: TGTGCCAGCAGCTTAGCGGGGGGACGGGACACTGAAGCTTTCTTT. Amino acid sequence: CASSLAGGRDTEAFF. The full variable domain, completed using reference TRBV7-9 and TRBJ1-1, is DTGVSQNPRHKITKRGQNVTFRCDPISEHNRLYWYRQTLGQGPEFLTYFQNEAQLEKSRLLSDRFSAERPKGSFSTLEIQRTEQGDSAMYLCASSLAGGRDTEAFFGQGTRLTVV.

The chain uses TRBV7-2 and TRBJ2-3, with a weak D call TRBD2 (5 bases). Trimming pared 1 base from V and 4 bases from J, leaving 9 bases between. Germline loops: CDR1 SGHTA, CDR2 FQGNSA. This CDR3 has 14 amino acids. CDR3 region: CASSLEGSADTQYF. CDR3 sequence (DNA): TGTGCCAGCAGCTTAGAAGGGAGCGCAGATACGCAGTATTTT. Looking up the rest from reference TRBV7-2 and TRBJ2-3 gives the full variable domain: GAGVSQSPSNKVTEKGKDVELRCDPISGHTALYWYRQSLGQGLEFLIYFQGNSAPDKSGLPSDRFSAERTGGSVSTLTIQRTQQEDSAVYLCASSLEGSADTQYFGPGTRLTVL.

This clonotype was seen a few times. As the CDR3 is not closed by the conserved phenylalanine or tryptophan, this likely results from a read error. The DNA is omitted, as the CDR3 cannot be located on it reliably, and the CDR3 follows TCRdb's listing. This sequence joins TRBV10-3 and TRBJ1-1; TRBD1 is taken as the D call from the table, unchecked against the DNA. The germline V gene has CDR1 ENHRY and CDR2 SYGVKD. The CDR3 contains 13 residues when both ends are counted. This CDR3 is CAISENGQSVDPG.

This clonotype was seen at least ten times. The junction shows a germline mismatch at one end, possibly a read error. CDR3 sequence (DNA): TGTGCTAGCAGCTCCCAAGCAGGGGAGAACACCGGGGAGCTGTTTTTT. It specifies CASSSQAGENTGELFF. The rearrangement links TRBV7-7 to TRBJ2-2; perhaps TRBD1 as D (6 bases). Germline-derived CDR1 and CDR2 are SSHAT and FNYEAQ (reference sequence). CDR3 size: 16 residues.

Many counts were recorded for this clonotype. V and J are TRBV6-6 and TRBJ1-1, with D tentatively TRBD1 (6 bases). Trimming shortened V by 6 bases and J by 6 bases, and 11 bases separated the two germline ends. Germline CDR1 is MNHNY and CDR2 is SVGAGI (reference sequence). The CDR3 is 12 residues long. This CDR3 is CASRPQGPEAFF. CDR3 nucleotide sequence: TGTGCCAGCAGGCCCCAGGGGCCTGAAGCTTTCTTT.

This clonotype was seen repeatedly, ten times or more. The chain combines TRBV12-3 or TRBV12-4 with TRBJ1-2; possibly TRBD1 for D (6 bases). The CDR3 is 11 amino acids. Trimming left V 4 bases short and J 8 bases short, with 8 bases between. DNA of the CDR3: TGTGCCAGCAGTTACAGGGACGGCTACACCTTC. Encoded protein: CASSYRDGYTF.

Points on this clonotype: The CDR3 does not end in the conserved phenylalanine or tryptophan, so this is likely a read error. Because the CDR3's place on the DNA is in doubt, the DNA is left out and the CDR3 is given as listed by TCRdb. The rearrangement links TRBV27 to TRBJ2-2. CDR1 and CDR2 from the germline V gene are MNHEY and SMNVEV (reference sequence). Termini included, the CDR3 measures 14 amino acids. CDR3 sequence: CASSLRRLTGELLC.

This clonotype was observed at least ten times. The genes are TRBV6-6 and TRBJ1-5; the D gene is possibly TRBD1 (5 bases). CDR1 and CDR2 (germline): MNHNY, SVGAGI (reference sequence). The CDR3 covers 15 residues. Trimming took 7 bases from V and 5 from J, leaving 18 bases between them. The CDR3 here is CASTDRGEGHQPQHF. In DNA, the CDR3 is TGTGCCAGCACCGACCGGGGCGAGGGACATCAGCCCCAGCATTTT.

This clonotype came up many times. The genes are TRBV6-6 and TRBJ1-2, with TRBD1 matching 8 bases. V shed 5 bases and J 2 bases; nucleotides not matched to a gene: 7. There are 15 residues in the CDR3. From germline, CDR1 is MNHNY and CDR2 SVGAGI (reference sequence). The CDR3 spells CASSHRRGLNYGYTF. The CDR3 DNA reads as TGTGCCAGCAGTCACCGCAGGGGGCTCAACTATGGCTACACCTTC.

The rearrangement uses TRBV11-3 and TRBJ2-3; 11 bases match TRBD2. The CDR3 sequence is 18 residues long. The germline gives CDR1 SGHNT, CDR2 YENEEA. Trimming at V came to 1 base and at J to 2 bases, leaving 8 bases not matched to a gene. The CDR3 bases are TGTGCCAGCAGCTTAGGGTTAGCGGGGGGGCGCGCCACAGATACGCAGTATTTT. Translated, it gives CASSLGLAGGRATDTQYF.

This clonotype has at least ten counts. CDR3 coding DNA: TGTGCCAGCAGCCCACCGACAGGGGGCTGGACCGGGGAGCTGTTTTTT. Protein product: CASSPPTGGWTGELFF. V gene TRBV25-1 combines with J gene TRBJ2-2; 10 positions agree with TRBD1. J was trimmed by 5 bases and V by 6 bases; bases with no gene match: 9. Looked up from germline, CDR1 is MGHDK and CDR2 is SYGVNS. This CDR3 has 16 residues.

The chain couples TRBV5-1 to TRBJ1-2; no definite D call. This CDR3 comprises 15 residues. CDR1 and CDR2 from the germline V gene are SGHRS and YFSETQ. Trimming cost V 2 bases and J 8 bases, with 19 bases left between them. The CDR3, as DNA: TGCGCCAGCAGCTTTGGACTCCAATCCGTGGAGGGCTACACCTTC. As protein: CASSFGLQSVEGYTF.

The chain is built from TRBV29-1 and TRBJ2-2; 10 bases align to TRBD2. The CDR3 loop spans 16 amino acids. Germline-derived CDR1 and CDR2 are SQVTM and ANQGSEA. V lost 1 base to trimming and J lost 1 base; unmatched junction nucleotides: 3. The DNA of the CDR3 is TGCAGCGTTGAAGTAGCGGGGGGACAGAACACCGGGGAGCTGTTTTTT. It codes for CSVEVAGGQNTGELFF.

This clonotype was recorded at least ten times. The chain has TRBV11-2 and TRBJ2-1; D tentatively fits TRBD1 or TRBD2 (7 bases each). This CDR3 is built from 19 residues. V lost 1 base and J lost 3, with 22 bases in between. Germline values: CDR1 SGHAT, CDR2 FQNNGV. In DNA, the CDR3 is TGTGCCAGCAGCTTAGTGGGGGGGTTGACAGGGACTTACTACAATGAGCAGTTCTTC. As protein: CASSLVGGLTGTYYNEQFF.

This clonotype was detected ten times or more. The chain joins TRBV7-9 to TRBJ1-4, with D possibly matching TRBD1 (5 bases). Germline V gives CDR1 SEHNR, CDR2 FQNEAQ (reference sequence). V lost 1 base and J 8 bases, leaving 8 bases between the germline ends. The CDR3 covers 13 residues. Here the CDR3 reads CASSLVQGEKLFF. The CDR3 nucleotides are TGTGCCAGCAGCTTAGTGCAGGGCGAAAAACTGTTTTTT.

The V call is TRBV14, the J call TRBJ1-5, with D possibly TRBD1 on 6 matching bases. This CDR3 has 16 amino acids. CDR1 and CDR2 from the germline V gene are SGHDN and FVKESK. V was trimmed by 2 bases and J by 9 bases, leaving 20 bases between them. The CDR3 reads CASSQPGKGGVRPQHF. In DNA, the CDR3 is TGTGCCAGCAGCCAACCGGGGAAAGGGGGAGTTCGGCCCCAGCATTTT.

This clonotype came up many times. The rearrangement joins TRBV20-1 to TRBJ2-5; maybe TRBD1 (5 bases). The CDR3 length is 12 residues. The germline V and J ends were trimmed by 3 bases and 1 base, with 6 bases remaining between them. Germline lookup yields CDR1 DFQATT and CDR2 SNEGSKA (reference sequence). DNA for the CDR3: TGCAGTGCTAGGGACACCCAAGAGACCCAGTACTTC. Translation: CSARDTQETQYF.